This entry lists 14 T cell receptor beta chains sequenced from one sample in a study of blood T cell repertoires in COVID-19. TCRdb keeps only in-frame clones here, not all; method: immunoSEQ multiplex PCR. The sample includes 250,000 to 350,000 clones, around nine tenths of them seen just once. Sequencing was done on a sample of peripheral blood. These receptors came from a woman aged 50 to 65 with active or convalescent COVID-19.

The V and J genes are TRBV30 and TRBJ1-2; 7 bases map to TRBD1. Trimming cost V 4 bases and J 7 bases; bases outside gene matches: 15. The CDR3 runs 15 residues. Germline V gene data show CDR1 as GTSNPN and CDR2 as SVGIG (reference sequence). The CDR3 nucleotides read TGTGCCTGGACCGAGGTTCCAGGGGGAGTAGGTGGCTACACCTTC. Its protein is CAWTEVPGGVGGYTF.

This rearrangement joins TRBV3-1 (or the pseudogene TRBV3-2) to TRBJ2-1; 9 positions agree with TRBD2. The CDR3 consists of 15 residues. Per germline, CDR1 LGHDT and CDR2 YNNKEL (reference sequence). J lost 4 bases, V lost 1 base, and 2 bases had no gene match. The DNA for the CDR3 is TGTGCCAGCAGCCAAGGGGCGGGAGGGTACAATGAGCAGTTCTTC. This translates into CASSQGAGGYNEQFF.

The chain joins TRBV11-3 to TRBJ1-1, with D unclear. Trimming took 3 bases from V and 1 from J, leaving 6 bases between them. Germline loops: CDR1 SGHNT, CDR2 YENEEA. This CDR3 is 13 amino acids long. CDR3 residues: CASSLEWNTEAFF. DNA of the CDR3: TGTGCCAGCAGCTTGGAGTGGAACACTGAAGCTTTCTTT. The variable domain in full, with the rest retrieved from reference TRBV11-3 and TRBJ1-1, is EAGVVQSPRYKIIEKKQPVAFWCNPISGHNTLYWYLQNLGQGPELLIRYENEEAVDDSQLPKDRFSAERLKGVDSTLKIQPAELGDSAVYLCASSLEWNTEAFFGQGTRLTVV.

The sample holds a few counts of this clone. V is TRBV2 and J is TRBJ1-1, with 7 bases fitting TRBD1. The J segment lost 7 bases and the V segment lost 6 bases, leaving 2 bases of the junction unmatched. Germline CDR1 is SNHLY and CDR2 is FYNNEI. CDR3 length: 11 residues. The CDR3 loop is CASRGQLEAFF. CDR3 bases: TGTGCCAGCAGGGGACAGCTTGAAGCTTTCTTT.

This clone appeared a single time. The chain joins TRBV5-1 to TRBJ1-1; perhaps TRBD1 as D (5 bases). The V gene's germline CDR1 is SGHRS and CDR2 YFSETQ. The ends were cut back, 1 base at V and 2 bases at J, with 9 bases in the middle. The CDR3 has 14 amino acids. The CDR3 sequence is CASSLQTVNTEAFF. The CDR3 nucleotides are TGCGCCAGCAGCTTGCAGACAGTCAACACTGAAGCTTTCTTT.

The chain uses TRBV4-1 and TRBJ2-2; 7 bases line up with TRBD1. The ends lost 4 bases at V and 1 base at J; junction bases unmatched: 0. Looked up from germline, CDR1 is MGHRA and CDR2 is YSYEKL. CDR3 length equals 14 residues. CDR3 residues: CASSRTGNTGELFF. DNA of the CDR3: TGCGCCAGCAGCCGGACAGGGAACACCGGGGAGCTGTTTTTT.

The chain recombines TRBV18 with TRBJ2-7, with a weak D call TRBD1 (5 bases). This CDR3 is built from 14 residues. Germline V gives CDR1 KGHSH, CDR2 LQKENI. V was cut by 3 bases and J by 4 bases, with 13 bases left in between. The chain's CDR3 is CASSPQGGGYEQYF. The CDR3 nucleotides are TGTGCCAGCTCACCCCAGGGTGGTGGATACGAGCAGTACTTC.

This sequence joins TRBV14 and TRBJ1-2, with D maybe TRBD1 (5 bases). In germline, CDR1 is SGHDN, CDR2 FVKESK. Trimming left V 5 bases short and J 4 bases short, with 8 bases between. The length of the CDR3 is 12 residues. The CDR3 loop reads CASSSGGYGYTF. Written as DNA, the CDR3 is TGTGCCAGCAGCTCGGGGGGCTATGGCTACACCTTC. Combining the CDR3 with reference TRBV14 and TRBJ1-2 gives the whole variable domain EAGVTQFPSHSVIEKGQTVTLRCDPISGHDNLYWYRRVMGKEIKFLLHFVKESKQDESGMPNNRFLAERTGGTYSTLKVQPAELEDSGVYFCASSSGGYGYTFGSGTRLTVV.

This clone was picked up a small number of times. The chain couples TRBV2 to TRBJ1-5; 9 positions agree with TRBD1. The CDR3 spans 14 residues. CDR1 is SNHLY, CDR2 FYNNEI, per germline. Unmatched junction bases numbered 3, after V lost 5 bases and J lost 4 bases. CDR3 sequence (DNA): TGTGCCAGCAGTAGACAGGGGGGTAATCAGCCCCAGCATTTT. It yields the protein CASSRQGGNQPQHF.

The chain couples TRBV29-1 to TRBJ2-3; TRBD2 might be the D (5 bases). Germline CDR1 SQVTM, CDR2 ANQGSEA. The CDR3 loop spans 12 amino acids. The V end was cut by 3 bases, the J end by 6 bases, with 10 bases between. The CDR3 protein is CSVEASKDTQYF. In nucleotides, the CDR3 is TGCAGCGTTGAGGCTAGCAAGGATACGCAGTATTTT.

This clone was picked up a small number of times. Other DNA sequences in the same sample also yield this CDR3. This chain uses TRBV7-2 with TRBJ2-7; tentative D call: TRBD2 (5 bases). The germline V and J ends were trimmed by 3 bases and 4 bases, with 10 bases remaining between them. Germline V gene sequence: CDR1 SGHTA, CDR2 FQGNSA. The CDR3 totals 13 residues. CDR3 bases: TGTGCCAGCAGCTTCGGAGGCGGGTACGAGCAGTACTTC. This gives the protein CASSFGGGYEQYF. Together with reference TRBV7-2 and TRBJ2-7, the CDR3 gives the full variable domain: GAGVSQSPSNKVTEKGKDVELRCDPISGHTALYWYRQSLGQGLEFLIYFQGNSAPDKSGLPSDRFSAERTGGSVSTLTIQRTQQEDSAVYLCASSFGGGYEQYFGPGTRLTVT.

This clone came up once. The gene calls are TRBV7-3 and TRBJ2-1, with D possibly matching TRBD2 (5 bases). This CDR3 contains 13 residues. The V gene's germline CDR1 is SGHTA and CDR2 FQGTGA. V gave up 2 bases and J gave up 9 bases, with 11 bases separating them. The chain's CDR3 is CASSLPSLREQFF. The CDR3 region has the DNA TGTGCCAGCAGCTTACCTAGCTTGCGTGAGCAGTTCTTC. Based on the CDR3 plus reference TRBV7-3 and TRBJ2-1, the full variable domain is GAGVSQTPSNKVTEKGKYVELRCDPISGHTALYWYRQSLGQGPEFLIYFQGTGAADDSGLPNDRFFAVRPEGSVSTLKIQRTERGDSAVYLCASSLPSLREQFFGPGTRLTVL.

The rearrangement links TRBV15 to TRBJ2-5, with a weak D call TRBD2 (7 bases). Germline CDR1 and CDR2: LNHNV and YYDKDF (reference sequence). Trimming pared 1 base from V and 1 base from J, leaving 13 bases between. The CDR3 is 16 residues long. This CDR3 is CATSRGRRGPQETQYF. DNA for the CDR3: TGTGCCACCAGCAGAGGAAGGCGGGGGCCCCAAGAGACCCAGTACTTC.

The chain joins TRBV9 to TRBJ2-3, with D possibly matching TRBD1 (6 bases). Germline CDR1 SGDLS, CDR2 YYNGEE. CDR3 length equals 17 residues. The ends were cut back, 3 bases at V and 0 bases at J, with 17 bases in the middle. As DNA, the CDR3 is TGTGCCAGCAGCGCCCCTAGGGGACAAGAAAGCACAGATACGCAGTATTTT. Protein sequence: CASSAPRGQESTDTQYF.